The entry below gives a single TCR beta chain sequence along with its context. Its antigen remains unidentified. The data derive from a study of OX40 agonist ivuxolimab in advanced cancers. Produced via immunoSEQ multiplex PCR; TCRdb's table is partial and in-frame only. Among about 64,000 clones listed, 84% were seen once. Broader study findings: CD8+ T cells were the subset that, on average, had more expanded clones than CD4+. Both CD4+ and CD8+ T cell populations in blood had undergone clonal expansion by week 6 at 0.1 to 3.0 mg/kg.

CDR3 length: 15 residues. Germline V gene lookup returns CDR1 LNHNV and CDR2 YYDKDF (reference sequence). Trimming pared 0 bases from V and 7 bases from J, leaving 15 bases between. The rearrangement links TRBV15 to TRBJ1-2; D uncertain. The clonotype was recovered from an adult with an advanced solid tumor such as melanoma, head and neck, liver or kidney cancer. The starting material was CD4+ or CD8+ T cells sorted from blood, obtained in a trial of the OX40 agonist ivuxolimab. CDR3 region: CATSRDFGGPGGYTF. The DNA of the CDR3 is TGTGCCACCAGCAGAGATTTTGGAGGGCCAGGTGGCTACACCTTC.